Presented here are 32 T cell receptor beta chains from one specimen sequenced in a study of shared clonotypes between healthy human individuals (dated by TCRdb to 2019 to 2021). Library construction relied on the immunoSEQ multiplex PCR assay. The table was pulled from immuneACCESS by TCRdb, which kept in-frame rearrangements only. Such tables lose some clones; where checked, under half of the loss comes from unresolved V genes, and the rest has no known cause. Present in this sample are around 2,100,000 clones, about 94% of which were seen just once. Jointly, the top ten make up 1% to 1.5% of the sample. CD8 naive samples were CD45RO-negative cells positively selected for CCR7, giving a CD45RA+CCR7+ population that excluded TemRA cells. Sample: naive CD8+ T cells sorted from blood. The cell subset or site label for this specimen denotes: CD45RA+CCR7+. These receptors all come from a man aged 18 to 35 in good health.

This clone has a single count. The chain employs TRBV4-1 and TRBJ2-3; D is perhaps TRBD2 (6 bases). The CDR3 sequence is 16 residues long. Germline V CDR1 and CDR2: MGHRA, YSYEKL. Trimming took 0 bases from V and 2 from J, leaving 12 bases between them. The chain's CDR3 is CASSQEGGLLTDTQYF. CDR3 DNA: TGCGCCAGCAGCCAAGAGGGGGGACTTCTCACAGATACGCAGTATTTT.

The CDR3 DNA reads as TGTGCCAGCAGTTACTCGAGTACGGACAATGAGCAGTTCTTC. Amino acid sequence: CASSYSSTDNEQFF. V and J are TRBV6-5 and TRBJ2-1; no clear D gene. The CDR3 length is 14 residues. Trimming removed 0 bases at V and 5 bases at J, with 8 bases between. Germline V gene lookup returns CDR1 MNHEY and CDR2 SVGAGI.

In its sample, this clone was seen once. The chain uses TRBV4-3 and TRBJ2-1; 10 bases agree with TRBD2. In germline, CDR1 is LGHNA, CDR2 YSLEER. This CDR3 is built from 18 residues. The ends lost 4 bases at V and 6 bases at J; junction bases unmatched: 15. The CDR3: CASSRAVAGGLSGNEQFF. The CDR3 region has the DNA TGCGCCAGCAGCCGCGCAGTAGCGGGAGGACTCAGTGGCAATGAGCAGTTCTTC.

V and J are TRBV28 and TRBJ1-2, with 8 bases identical to TRBD1. The germline gives CDR1 MDHEN, CDR2 SYDVKM. V shed 6 bases, J shed 8 bases, and the junction held 11 bases outside the gene matches. CDR3 length equals 14 residues. This chain's CDR3 is CASSLSGQGPGYTF. The CDR3 DNA reads as TGTGCCAGCAGCCTATCTGGACAGGGACCCGGCTACACCTTC.

This clone appeared once. The chain joins TRBV29-1 to TRBJ2-5; D is undetermined. The V gene's germline CDR1 is SQVTM and CDR2 ANQGSEA. V shed 0 bases and J shed 3 bases, with 8 bases lying between them. There are 13 residues in the CDR3. The CDR3 is CSVEDLTEETQYF. The CDR3 DNA sequence: TGCAGCGTTGAAGATTTGACGGAAGAGACCCAGTACTTC.

The chain links TRBV7-8 to TRBJ1-1; D possibly corresponds to TRBD1 (6 bases). Germline V CDR1 and CDR2: SGHVS, FQNEAQ. V dropped 5 bases and J dropped 1 base, with 17 bases sitting between them. The CDR3 contains 16 residues. The CDR3 here is CASSADPGAGNTEAFF. CDR3 in DNA: TGTGCCAGCAGCGCCGACCCAGGGGCTGGGAACACTGAAGCTTTCTTT.

The CDR3 DNA reads TGCGCCAGCAGCCAAGATCGGCACTTTGGGCAGTACGAGCAGTACTTC. Translating it yields CASSQDRHFGQYEQYF. V gene TRBV4-3 combines with J gene TRBJ2-7; the D is unclear. Germline V gene sequence: CDR1 LGHNA, CDR2 YSLEER. Trimming cost V 0 bases and J 4 bases, with 16 bases left between them. The length of the CDR3 is 16 residues.

This chain connects TRBV5-6 to TRBJ2-7; 8 bases agree with TRBD2. V was clipped by 5 bases and J by 4 bases; unmatched bases: 5. From germline, CDR1 is SGHDT and CDR2 YYEEEE. The CDR3 sequence is 13 residues long. CDR3 DNA sequence: TGTGCCAGCAGTAACGGGGGGGCTTACGAGCAGTACTTC. This translates into CASSNGGAYEQYF.

J is TRBJ2-1 and V is TRBV7-9; D remains ambiguous. Per germline, CDR1 SEHNR and CDR2 FQNEAQ (reference sequence). The V and J ends lost 3 bases and 2 bases respectively, with 11 bases between them. This CDR3 has 15 amino acids. The CDR3 sequence is CASSFEENPYNEQFF. In nucleotides, the CDR3 is TGTGCCAGCAGCTTTGAGGAAAACCCCTACAATGAGCAGTTCTTC.

The gene calls are TRBV2 and TRBJ1-4; D is unresolved. CDR1 is SNHLY and CDR2 is FYNNEI in the germline V gene. Trimming removed 7 bases from V and 0 bases from J, with 18 bases in between. The CDR3 loop spans 17 amino acids. In DNA, the CDR3 is TGTGCCAGCAATAAGCCAGACCGGAATGCAACTAATGAAAAACTGTTTTTT. This translates into CASNKPDRNATNEKLFF.

About this clone itself: The same CDR3 arises from other DNA sequences in this sample as well. The gene calls are TRBV9 and TRBJ2-1; no reliable D call. The CDR3 loop spans 15 amino acids. CDR1 and CDR2 (germline): SGDLS, YYNGEE. The V and J ends lost 0 bases and 0 bases respectively, with 7 bases between them. DNA for the CDR3: TGTGCCAGCAGCGTAGGAGATAGCTCCTACAATGAGCAGTTCTTC. Protein: CASSVGDSSYNEQFF.

The J gene is TRBJ2-7, the V gene TRBV5-6; possibly TRBD2 for D (5 bases). The CDR3 sequence is 13 residues long. Germline V gene sequence: CDR1 SGHDT, CDR2 YYEEEE. The germline V and J ends were trimmed by 3 bases and 2 bases, with 9 bases remaining between them. In DNA form, the CDR3 reads TGTGCCAGCAGCTCGGGAATCGCCTACGAGCAGTACTTC. It codes for CASSSGIAYEQYF.

The DNA for the CDR3 is TGTGCCAGTAGTATGGCGGGTCCTAGCGGGGGGGCCTGGAATGAGCAGTTCTTC. Amino acid sequence: CASSMAGPSGGAWNEQFF. The chain has TRBV19 and TRBJ2-1; 12 bases map to TRBD2. CDR3 length: 18 amino acids. Trimming cost V 3 bases and J 7 bases; bases outside gene matches: 13. Germline V gene lookup returns CDR1 LNHDA and CDR2 SQIVND (reference sequence).

The chain links TRBV11-2 to TRBJ1-2, with D hard to call. Germline lookup yields CDR1 SGHAT and CDR2 FQNNGV. This CDR3 is 12 amino acids long. V lost 0 bases and J 3 bases, leaving 2 bases between the germline ends. CDR3 nucleotides: TGTGCCAGCAGCTTAGATCACTATGGCTACACCTTC. It translates to CASSLDHYGYTF.

As concerns this clone: Other DNA sequences in the sample encode the same CDR3. V and J are TRBV27 and TRBJ2-7; TRBD1 matches 7 bases. With 4 bases clipped from V and 1 base from J, the junction kept 1 base outside the gene matches. The CDR3 loop spans 13 amino acids. Germline V gene sequence: CDR1 MNHEY, CDR2 SMNVEV (reference sequence). The CDR3 is CASSSGQSYEQYF. The CDR3 nucleotides read TGTGCCAGCAGTTCGGGACAGTCCTACGAGCAGTACTTC.

The V and J genes are TRBV7-9 and TRBJ2-7; tentative D call: TRBD2 (6 bases). Trimming shortened V by 5 bases and J by 3 bases, and 11 bases separated the two germline ends. The germline gives CDR1 SEHNR, CDR2 FQNEAQ (reference sequence). This CDR3 has 13 residues. Here the CDR3 DNA reads TGTGCCAGCAGCCCCCACGGGGGCTACGAGCAGTACTTC. Residues: CASSPHGGYEQYF.

The chain is built from TRBV7-8 and TRBJ2-7; D may correspond to TRBD1 or TRBD2 (5 bases each). In germline, CDR1 is SGHVS, CDR2 FQNEAQ. This CDR3 contains 16 residues. Trimming stripped 4 bases from V and 3 bases from J, with 19 bases between. The CDR3 DNA sequence: TGTGCCAGCAGCTCTCTGGGGACGGAGAGCGTCTACGAGCAGTACTTC. It codes for CASSSLGTESVYEQYF.

The CDR3: CASSGYRAYIGGTGELFF. CDR3 nucleotides: TGTGCCAGCAGCGGATACCGGGCCTACATCGGGGGCACCGGGGAGCTGTTTTTT. The chain combines TRBV7-9 with TRBJ2-2; TRBD2 might be the D (6 bases). The CDR3 loop spans 18 amino acids. V gave up 5 bases and J gave up 4 bases, with 23 bases separating them. The germline V gene encodes CDR1 SEHNR and CDR2 FQNEAQ (reference sequence).

Notes on this clone: Other DNA sequences in this specimen translate into the identical CDR3. The chain recombines TRBV30 with TRBJ1-1; D is ambiguous. The ends were cut back, 4 bases at V and 1 base at J, with 4 bases in the middle. This CDR3 is 11 amino acids long. CDR1 is GTSNPN and CDR2 is SVGIG in the germline V gene (reference sequence). CDR3 nucleotides: TGTGCCTGGACACGGAACACTGAAGCTTTCTTT. This codes for CAWTRNTEAFF.

Worth noting for this clone: Other DNA sequences in the sample encode the same CDR3. This chain connects TRBV27 to TRBJ1-6; 9 bases map to TRBD1. From germline, CDR1 is MNHEY and CDR2 SMNVEV (reference sequence). The trim removed 7 bases at V and 7 bases at J, leaving 5 bases unmatched. CDR3 length: 14 amino acids. The CDR3 DNA reads TGTGCCAGCACTCCGACAGGGGGAAATTCACCCCTCCACTTT. It codes for CASTPTGGNSPLHF.

Regarding this clone: The junction differs from germline at one of its ends, possibly a read error. The J gene is TRBJ2-3, the V gene TRBV27; D perhaps matches TRBD1 (5 bases). The CDR3 is made up of 15 amino acids. The V gene's germline CDR1 is MNHEY and CDR2 SMNVEV (reference sequence). The CDR3 loop is CASSLYRQLTDTQYF. In DNA form, the CDR3 reads TGTGCCAGTAGTTTATATAGACAGCTTACAGATACGCAGTATTTT.

The chain recombines TRBV6-6 with TRBJ2-3; D not certain. Germline-derived CDR1 and CDR2 are MNHNY and SVGAGI (reference sequence). Trimming left V 0 bases short and J 6 bases short, with 7 bases between. The CDR3 has 13 amino acids. In nucleotides, the CDR3 is TGTGCCAGCAGTTACTCGCTGAGGGATACGCAGTATTTT. Protein sequence: CASSYSLRDTQYF.

The V gene is TRBV19, the J gene TRBJ1-1; 7 bases are shared with TRBD1. After removal of 10 bases from V and 0 bases from J, the junction contained 5 bases not matched to a gene. The CDR3 has 13 amino acids. Germline V gives CDR1 LNHDA, CDR2 SQIVND (reference sequence). The CDR3 loop is CATGTAMNTEAFF. CDR3 sequence (DNA): TGTGCCACGGGGACAGCTATGAACACTGAAGCTTTCTTT.

This clone has just a few counts. The V call is TRBV11-2, the J call TRBJ1-2; possibly TRBD1 for D (6 bases). Germline V gene lookup returns CDR1 SGHAT and CDR2 FQNNGV. Trimming removed 6 bases at V and 3 bases at J, with 11 bases between. This CDR3 has 13 residues. The CDR3 loop is CASSVDSYYGYTF. The DNA of the CDR3 is TGTGCCAGCAGTGTGGACAGCTACTATGGCTACACCTTC.

Regarding this clone: Different DNA sequences within this sample yield the same CDR3. This sequence joins TRBV7-2 and TRBJ2-7, with TRBD1 matching over 7 bases. The CDR3 runs 15 residues. CDR1 and CDR2 (germline): SGHTA, FQGNSA. With V trimmed by 2 bases and J by 0 bases, 4 bases remained unmatched. As DNA, the CDR3 is TGTGCCAGCAGCTTAACCGCAGGGGGCTCCTACGAGCAGTACTTC. It is translated as CASSLTAGGSYEQYF.

The V call is TRBV4-1, the J call TRBJ1-1; D not resolved. CDR1 is MGHRA and CDR2 is YSYEKL in the germline V gene. This CDR3 has 16 amino acids. V lost 0 bases and J lost 3, with 14 bases in between. The CDR3 DNA reads as TGCGCCAGCAGCCAAGATTTGGGAGGGTTAGACACTGAAGCTTTCTTT. This translates into CASSQDLGGLDTEAFF.

This chain connects TRBV15 to TRBJ1-1; D not resolved. V shed 1 base and J shed 0 bases, with 9 bases lying between them. The CDR3 length is 15 residues. Germline CDR1 reads LNHNV; CDR2 reads YYDKDF (reference sequence). CDR3 in amino acids: CATSRGKAMNTEAFF. The DNA of the CDR3 is TGTGCCACCAGCAGAGGGAAGGCGATGAACACTGAAGCTTTCTTT.

On this clone: Additional DNA sequences in this sample encode the identical CDR3. The CDR3 DNA reads TGTGCCAGCAGTTACCTCACGGAAAACACTGAAGCTTTCTTT. This gives the protein CASSYLTENTEAFF. The gene calls are TRBV6-5 and TRBJ1-1; D unresolved. CDR3 length: 14 residues. V lost 2 bases and J lost 2, with 9 bases in between. CDR1 is MNHEY and CDR2 is SVGAGI in the germline V gene.

Comments on this clone: At the DNA level, this CDR3 is encoded by other sequences in the same sample as well. The chain recombines TRBV10-3 with TRBJ2-7, with D maybe TRBD1 (6 bases). CDR3 length: 13 residues. Per the germline V gene, CDR1 is ENHRY and CDR2 is SYGVKD. The V end was cut by 6 bases, the J end by 3 bases, with 12 bases between. The CDR3 loop reads CAIRPEDSYEQYF. CDR3 nucleotides: TGTGCCATCAGACCGGAGGACAGCTACGAGCAGTACTTC.

In the case of this clone: Other DNA sequences within the sample encode an identical CDR3. This chain connects TRBV19 to TRBJ2-7; possibly TRBD1 for D (7 bases). V lost 6 bases and J lost 3, with 12 bases in between. Germline V gives CDR1 LNHDA, CDR2 SQIVND (reference sequence). The CDR3 loop spans 13 amino acids. The CDR3 bases are TGTGCCAGTAGCGCGGGACAGTTCTACGAGCAGTACTTC. The encoded protein is CASSAGQFYEQYF. The complete variable domain, with remaining parts taken from reference TRBV19 and TRBJ2-7, reads DGGITQSPKYLFRKEGQNVTLSCEQNLNHDAMYWYRQDPGQGLRLIYYSQIVNDFQKGDIAEGYSVSREKKESFPLTVTSAQKNPTAFYLCASSAGQFYEQYFGPGTRLTVT.

The V gene is TRBV7-9, the J gene TRBJ1-4, with D unresolved. Trimming stripped 2 bases from V and 7 bases from J, with 14 bases between. CDR1 and CDR2 (germline): SEHNR, FQNEAQ (reference sequence). This CDR3 is 15 amino acids long. The DNA of the CDR3 is TGTGCCAGCAGCTTAACAGACATTGGCGGTGAAAAACTGTTTTTT. Amino acids: CASSLTDIGGEKLFF.

This clone has only a few counts. This chain uses TRBV2 with TRBJ1-6; D is ambiguous. The V gene lost 7 bases and the J gene lost 5 bases, with 15 bases spanning the gap. CDR1 is SNHLY and CDR2 is FYNNEI in the germline V gene. The CDR3 length is 15 residues. The CDR3 bases are TGTGCCAGCACTATGTACCCAGTTGATAATTCACCCCTCCACTTT. This codes for CASTMYPVDNSPLHF.